Listed below are T cell receptor beta chains from one sample, sequenced in a study of CD8+CD57+ T cells in acquired aplastic anemia. In TCRdb, the reads were re-called with MiXCR into one record per CDR3 protein. The data hold over 150,000 distinct CDR3 sequences, with about 70% observed a single time. The specimen sequenced was sorted CD4+, CD8+, or CD8+CD57+ T cells (not recorded which) from PBMCs. The receptors were gathered from a human donor with aplastic anemia. Both conserved end residues are part of each CDR3. A D gene is named only where the DNA matches it firmly. Rows give clone size only sometimes, using once, few, many, or a class for an expanded clone.

TGTGCCAGTAGTCACTGGGGTGTTAGCCAGCCCCAGCATTTT | CASSHWGVSQPQHF | - | TRBJ1-5 | - | TRBV19
TGTGCCAGCAGTTACTCGGAGGGAGAGTCGCAAGAGACCCAGTACTTC | CASSYSEGESQETQYF | - | TRBJ2-5 | - | TRBV6-7
TGCGCCAGCAGCTTGGTTGTAGGGATGTACGAAAAACTGTTTTTT | CASSLVVGMYEKLFF | - | TRBJ1-4 | - | TRBV5-1
TGTGCCAGCAGTGGGCTGCCGGATAGCAATCAGCCCCAGCATTTT | CASSGLPDSNQPQHF | - | TRBJ1-5 | few | TRBV2
TGCAGCGTACAGTACTCTGGAAACACCATATATTTT | CSVQYSGNTIYF | - | TRBJ1-3 | - | TRBV29-1
TGCAGTGCAGGGCCAAGTAGGTATCAGCCCCAGCATTTT | CSAGPSRYQPQHF | - | TRBJ1-5 | few | TRBV20-1
TGTGCCAGCAGCCCGGGGACTCTGAGCTCCTACGAGCAGTACTTC | CASSPGTLSSYEQYF | - | TRBJ2-7 | - | TRBV7-9
TGTGCCAGCAGCTTTTCCGGGACTAGCGGGACCGCTGGTGGGCAAGAGACCCAGTACTTC | CASSFSGTSGTAGGQETQYF | TRBD2 | TRBJ2-5 | - | TRBV7-9
TGTGCCAGCAGTTTACCCCCCTTGAAGGGTAAAGCTTTCTTT | CASSLPPLKGKAFF | - | TRBJ1-1 | once | TRBV7-3
TGTGCCAGCAGTGAAGCGGGCAGCCAAAATGAGCAGTTCTTC | CASSEAGSQNEQFF | - | TRBJ2-1 | - | TRBV2
TGTGCCAGCAGGGCGACAGGCAAGTCACAAGAGACCCAGTACTTC | CASRATGKSQETQYF | - | TRBJ2-5 | - | TRBV7-2
TGTGCCAGCAGTTACTCACAGGCGGGGACGCAGTATTTT | CASSYSQAGTQYF | - | TRBJ2-3 | - | TRBV6-6
TGTGCCAGCAGCCAACTTCAGACAGGGTCCTACGAGCAGTACTTC | CASSQLQTGSYEQYF | TRBD1 | TRBJ2-7 | - | TRBV4-2
TGTGCCAGCAGTGATAGGGGGGGGCGTGGGGGCTACACCTTC | CASSDRGGRGGYTF | - | TRBJ1-2 | - | TRBV2
TGTGCCAGCAGCTTATCGACAGGGTCTTCCTACAATGAGCAGTTCTTC | CASSLSTGSSYNEQFF | TRBD1 | TRBJ2-1 | - | TRBV7-3